This is a list of T cell receptor beta chains from one sample in a study of blood T cell repertoires in COVID-19. Some clones are missing from TCRdb's copy, which holds only in-frame ones; the method was immunoSEQ multiplex PCR. The profile shows about 190,000 clones, roughly nine tenths of them singletons. Sequences were obtained from peripheral blood. The receptors were gathered from a young man with acute or convalescent COVID-19. Both conserved end residues are part of each CDR3. The order of the fields is CDR3 length, J gene, V gene, CDR3 protein.

CDR3 length: 15
J gene: TRBJ2-7
V gene: TRBV3-1/TRBV3-2
CDR3 protein: CASSQIRTGGSEQYF

CDR3 length: 15
J gene: TRBJ2-7
V gene: TRBV5-1
CDR3 protein: CASSRSGPSSYEQYF

CDR3 length: 12
J gene: TRBJ2-4
V gene: TRBV28
CDR3 protein: CASSLVRNIQYF

CDR3 length: 14
J gene: TRBJ1-1
V gene: TRBV5-3
CDR3 protein: CARSLVGQGAEAFF

CDR3 length: 13
J gene: TRBJ2-3
V gene: TRBV20-1
CDR3 protein: CSASPSGRDTQYF

CDR3 length: 12
J gene: TRBJ1-1
V gene: TRBV2
CDR3 protein: CASTTSSFKAFF

CDR3 length: 13
J gene: TRBJ1-4
V gene: TRBV18
CDR3 protein: CASSRSASEKLFF

CDR3 length: 15
J gene: TRBJ2-1
V gene: TRBV5-4
CDR3 protein: CASSLKIGTSDEQFF

CDR3 length: 14
J gene: TRBJ1-1
V gene: TRBV18
CDR3 protein: CASSPSTRTGEAFF

CDR3 length: 14
J gene: TRBJ2-1
V gene: TRBV6-5
CDR3 protein: CASSLSYGYNEQFF

CDR3 length: 12
J gene: TRBJ2-1
V gene: TRBV2
CDR3 protein: CASSSGAREQFF